The present entry profiles one TCR beta chain with its context. Germline and junction disagree at one end, which may indicate a read error. The source of the sample is a study of OX40 agonist ivuxolimab in advanced cancers. Sequencing was performed with immunoSEQ multiplex PCR; in TCRdb, only in-frame clones are kept and a portion is missing. In the table there are roughly 61,000 clones, 86% of which are singletons. The CDR3 has 13 amino acids. Germline V gives CDR1 SEHNR, CDR2 FQNEAQ (reference sequence). The TCR was taken from an adult with an advanced solid tumor such as melanoma, head and neck, liver or kidney cancer. This specimen was CD4+ or CD8+ T cells sorted from blood, taken in a trial of the OX40 agonist ivuxolimab. The chain is built from TRBV7-9 and TRBJ1-4; no firm D call. CDR3 coding DNA: TGTGCCAGCAGCGTAGCACAGTTTGAAAAACTGTTTTTT. Amino acid sequence: CASSVAQFEKLFF.